A selection of T cell receptor beta chains follows, all from one sample in a study of OX40 agonist ivuxolimab in advanced cancers. Clones were sequenced by immunoSEQ multiplex PCR, and TCRdb holds only the in-frame ones, with some missing. The sample comprises approximately 160,000 clones, 85% to 95% of which are singletons, and about 0.3% rests with the top ten. The sample was CD4+ or CD8+ T cells sorted from blood, taken in a trial of the OX40 agonist ivuxolimab. These receptors came from an adult with an advanced solid tumor such as melanoma, head and neck, liver or kidney cancer. Both conserved end residues are part of each CDR3. The D gene is left open where the match is weak. Rows give clone size only sometimes, using once, few, many, or a class for an expanded clone.

size	J	D	V	CDR3	DNA
-	TRBJ1-1	TRBD1	TRBV6-1	CASSWDRGITEAFF	TGTGCCAGCAGTTGGGACAGGGGGATCACTGAAGCTTTCTTT
once	TRBJ2-3	-	TRBV5-1	CASSPVVGGGTDTQYF	TGCGCCAGCAGCCCCGTAGTAGGTGGCGGCACAGATACGCAGTATTTT
-	TRBJ1-2	-	TRBV4-1	CASSQDRNYGYTF	TGCGCCAGCAGCCAAGATCGTAACTATGGCTACACCTTC
-	TRBJ2-7	-	TRBV7-2	CASSLDPGATYEQYF	TGTGCCAGCAGCTTAGACCCAGGGGCAACCTACGAGCAGTACTTC
-	TRBJ2-1	TRBD2	TRBV5-1	CASRRTSGGALSEQFF	TGCGCCAGCAGGAGGACTAGCGGGGGGGCCTTGAGTGAGCAGTTCTTC
-	TRBJ2-4	-	TRBV27	CASSFGQLLAKNIQYF	TGTGCCAGCAGTTTCGGACAGCTACTAGCCAAAAACATTCAGTACTTC
-	TRBJ1-1	TRBD1	TRBV7-9	CASRRDRGRDTEAFF	TGTGCCAGCAGAAGGGACAGGGGGCGGGACACTGAAGCTTTCTTT
few	TRBJ1-6	-	TRBV5-5	CASIPTAGYYNSPLHF	TGTGCCAGCATCCCGACAGCGGGCTACTATAATTCACCCCTCCACTTT
once	TRBJ2-7	-	TRBV6-1	CASSGVQGSPYEQYF	TGTGCCAGCAGTGGAGTTCAGGGGTCTCCATACGAGCAGTACTTC
-	TRBJ2-2	-	TRBV6-5	CASSADSGMAGELFF	TGTGCCAGCAGTGCCGATTCGGGGATGGCCGGGGAGCTGTTTTTT
-	TRBJ2-1	-	TRBV11-3	CASSFSYNEQFF	TGTGCCAGCAGCTTTTCATACAATGAGCAGTTCTTC
-	TRBJ2-3	TRBD2	TRBV28	CASSAYGTSGRYTDTQYF	TGTGCCAGCAGTGCCTACGGGACTAGCGGGAGGTACACAGATACGCAGTATTTT
-	TRBJ1-5	-	TRBV25-1	CASSEGGGMPQHF	TGTGCCAGCAGTGAAGGGGGAGGCATGCCCCAGCATTTT
-	TRBJ1-6	TRBD1	TRBV25-1	CARPRTGRGPLHF	TGTGCCAGGCCTCGGACAGGGAGAGGACCCCTCCACTTT
-	TRBJ2-1	-	TRBV19	CASTPGTYLYNEQFF	TGTGCCAGTACCCCCGGGACCTACCTTTACAATGAGCAGTTCTTC
-	TRBJ1-2	-	TRBV6-1	CASRAPRDGGYTF	TGTGCCAGCAGAGCACCGCGGGACGGCGGCTACACCTTC
-	TRBJ2-3	-	TRBV11-3	CASSFSGTDTQYF	TGTGCCAGCAGCTTTAGCGGCACAGATACGCAGTATTTT
-	TRBJ2-3	TRBD2	TRBV28	CASSLGGAGETDTQYF	TGTGCCAGCAGTTTAGGAGGTGCGGGAGAGACAGATACGCAGTATTTT
-	TRBJ1-5	TRBD1	TRBV28	CASSQPDRAHQPQHF	TGTGCCAGCAGCCAACCCGACAGGGCCCATCAGCCCCAGCATTTT
once	TRBJ1-1	-	TRBV7-9	CASSLGIMNTEAFF	TGTGCCAGCAGCTTAGGGATCATGAACACTGAAGCTTTCTTT
-	TRBJ2-1	TRBD2	TRBV7-2	CASRQREGQNEQFF	TGTGCCAGCAGGCAGCGGGAGGGCCAAAATGAGCAGTTCTTC
few	TRBJ1-5	-	TRBV4-1	CASSQEGGNQPQHF	TGCGCCAGCAGCCAAGAAGGCGGAAATCAGCCCCAGCATTTT
few	TRBJ1-2	-	TRBV6-5	CASSYVGPGYGYTF	TGTGCCAGCAGTTACGTGGGGCCGGGGTATGGCTACACCTTC
-	TRBJ2-5	TRBD2	TRBV4-2	CASSRELAGVPGETQYF	TGTGCCAGCAGCCGGGAACTAGCGGGAGTCCCCGGGGAGACCCAGTACTTC
-	TRBJ1-1	-	TRBV5-1	CASSFLNPSGAFF	TGCGCCAGCAGCTTCCTGAACCCGAGTGGGGCTTTCTTT
-	TRBJ1-2	TRBD1	TRBV4-3	CASSRITGGANYGYTF	TGCGCCAGCAGCCGTATTACAGGGGGAGCTAACTATGGCTACACCTTC
-	TRBJ1-1	-	TRBV27	CASVWNTEAFF	TGTGCCAGCGTGTGGAACACTGAAGCTTTCTTT
-	TRBJ1-2	TRBD1	TRBV7-2	CASSSSMGQASNYGYTF	TGTGCCAGCAGCTCAAGCATGGGACAGGCCTCTAACTATGGCTACACCTTC
-	TRBJ1-2	-	TRBV4-3	CASSQVGDPNYGYTF	TGCGCCAGCAGCCAAGTTGGGGACCCTAACTATGGCTACACCTTC
-	TRBJ1-1	-	TRBV6-5	CASTVSRGTEAFF	TGTGCCAGCACAGTCTCGAGAGGCACTGAAGCTTTCTTT
-	TRBJ2-5	-	TRBV28	CASNSPMRWETQYF	TGTGCCAGCAACTCACCTATGAGGTGGGAGACCCAGTACTTC
-	TRBJ1-1	-	TRBV5-1	CASSLEGGTVAEAFF	TGCGCCAGCAGCTTGGAGGGGGGCACTGTCGCTGAAGCTTTCTTT
-	TRBJ1-4	-	TRBV4-1	CASSQEGRANEKLFF	TGCGCCAGCAGCCAAGAAGGTCGGGCTAATGAAAAACTGTTTTTT
-	TRBJ1-1	TRBD1	TRBV7-9	CASSWGTGEVTEAFF	TGTGCCAGCAGCTGGGGGACAGGGGAAGTGACTGAAGCTTTCTTT
-	TRBJ2-3	-	TRBV7-2	CASSVLTDTQYF	TGTGCCAGCAGCGTCTTAACAGATACGCAGTATTTT
few	TRBJ1-4	TRBD1	TRBV7-2	CASSPGQLDEKLFF	TGTGCCAGCAGCCCGGGACAGCTAGACGAAAAACTGTTTTTT
-	TRBJ2-5	-	TRBV5-6	CASSLGLPRQGGTQYF	TGTGCCAGCAGCCTTGGACTCCCTAGGCAAGGTGGGACCCAGTACTTC
-	TRBJ2-3	-	TRBV18	CASSPGLVPSSSTDTQYF	TGTGCCAGCTCACCAGGATTGGTACCTTCCTCTAGCACAGATACGCAGTATTTT
few	TRBJ1-4	TRBD1	TRBV4-2	CASSQGDRDEKLFF	TGTGCCAGCAGCCAAGGGGACAGGGACGAAAAACTGTTTTTT
-	TRBJ2-3	-	TRBV18	CASSPIPRADTQYF	TGTGCCAGCTCACCCATCCCGAGGGCAGATACGCAGTATTTT
-	TRBJ1-1	-	TRBV27	CASSFQVNTEAFF	TGTGCCAGCAGTTTCCAGGTGAACACTGAAGCTTTCTTT
-	TRBJ2-2	-	TRBV10-3	CAISGSRWGDTGELFF	TGTGCCATCAGTGGGAGCAGGTGGGGGGACACCGGGGAGCTGTTTTTT
-	TRBJ2-7	TRBD2	TRBV28	CASSLSGRAGEQYF	TGTGCCAGCAGTTTATCCGGGAGGGCAGGCGAGCAGTACTTC